Listed below are T cell receptor beta chains from one sample, sequenced in a study of T cells in Graves' hyperthyroidism and ophthalmopathy. TCRdb analysed the multiplex PCR reads with MiXCR anew, one entry per CDR3 protein. The sample lists 600,000 to 650,000 distinct CDR3 sequences, roughly 17% seen once, with over 3.5% in the top ten. Specimen: blood. The source is a woman aged 25 to 39 with Graves' hyperthyroidism. Each CDR3 is given without its conserved first and last residue.

cdr3_length: 13
v_call: TRBV27
j_call: TRBJ2-7
cdr3_aa: ASRTLGGSSYEQY

cdr3_length: 11
v_call: TRBV6-1
j_call: TRBJ1-2
cdr3_aa: ASIDPNGNGYT

cdr3_length: 12
v_call: TRBV6-2/TRBV6-3
j_call: TRBJ2-7
cdr3_aa: ASFTPGHSYEQY

cdr3_length: 12
v_call: TRBV5-1
j_call: TRBJ1-1
cdr3_aa: ASSFWDRGTEAF

cdr3_length: 12
v_call: TRBV7-2
j_call: TRBJ1-3
cdr3_aa: ASSFGAAGNTIY

cdr3_length: 13
v_call: TRBV20-1
j_call: TRBJ2-7
cdr3_aa: SAGSGTRGSYEQY

cdr3_length: 12
v_call: TRBV28
j_call: TRBJ2-1
cdr3_aa: ASMVLRGNNEQF

cdr3_length: 13
v_call: TRBV19
j_call: TRBJ1-1
cdr3_aa: ASSIGGQWASEAF

cdr3_length: 12
v_call: TRBV6-1
j_call: TRBJ2-7
cdr3_aa: ASRSDRELHEQY

cdr3_length: 14
v_call: TRBV7-6
j_call: TRBJ2-2
cdr3_aa: ASSFLAGESTGELF

cdr3_length: 13
v_call: TRBV12-5
j_call: TRBJ2-1
cdr3_aa: ASGLWQGGINEQF

cdr3_length: 13
v_call: TRBV27
j_call: TRBJ2-7
cdr3_aa: ASSLTGGSFYEQY

cdr3_length: 12
v_call: TRBV18
j_call: TRBJ2-7
cdr3_aa: ASSPGGSYYEQY

cdr3_length: 15
v_call: TRBV12-3/TRBV12-4
j_call: TRBJ2-1
cdr3_aa: ASNPTSRYGGRNEQF

cdr3_length: 14
v_call: TRBV18
j_call: TRBJ2-6
cdr3_aa: ASSANGGSGANVLT

cdr3_length: 13
v_call: TRBV28
j_call: TRBJ1-2
cdr3_aa: ASSLIGAPEGGYT

cdr3_length: 15
v_call: TRBV4-1
j_call: TRBJ2-1
cdr3_aa: ASSQEVWSPGVNEQF

cdr3_length: 11
v_call: TRBV11-2
j_call: TRBJ1-1
cdr3_aa: ASSLVSQGEAF

cdr3_length: 13
v_call: TRBV20-1
j_call: TRBJ2-7
cdr3_aa: SARDIQRESYEQY

cdr3_length: 12
v_call: TRBV6-4
j_call: TRBJ1-1
cdr3_aa: ASSDGVRVTEAF

cdr3_length: 10
v_call: TRBV27
j_call: TRBJ2-3
cdr3_aa: ASRTDADTQY

cdr3_length: 13
v_call: TRBV11-3
j_call: TRBJ1-1
cdr3_aa: ASRLGASGGTEAF

cdr3_length: 14
v_call: TRBV20-1
j_call: TRBJ2-7
cdr3_aa: SARPPRRLASREQY

cdr3_length: 13
v_call: TRBV5-6
j_call: TRBJ1-2
cdr3_aa: ASSLPTTANYGYT

cdr3_length: 13
v_call: TRBV7-6
j_call: TRBJ2-7
cdr3_aa: ASSPEGGTSYEQY

cdr3_length: 13
v_call: TRBV27
j_call: TRBJ2-7
cdr3_aa: ASSSGLAGVHEQY

cdr3_length: 11
v_call: TRBV5-1
j_call: TRBJ1-1
cdr3_aa: ASSVGSGTETF

cdr3_length: 14
v_call: TRBV19
j_call: TRBJ1-1
cdr3_aa: ASSIFLGARDTEAF

cdr3_length: 14
v_call: TRBV7-2
j_call: TRBJ2-7
cdr3_aa: ASSLGRQWTSGEQY

cdr3_length: 12
v_call: TRBV6-5
j_call: TRBJ1-1
cdr3_aa: ASSYRSGGTKAF

cdr3_length: 12
v_call: TRBV20-1
j_call: TRBJ2-1
cdr3_aa: SARGGLSYNEQF

cdr3_length: 12
v_call: TRBV6-1
j_call: TRBJ2-1
cdr3_aa: AGNSGGPPNEQF

cdr3_length: 13
v_call: TRBV19
j_call: TRBJ1-5
cdr3_aa: ASSVTSGANQPQH

cdr3_length: 12
v_call: TRBV7-2
j_call: TRBJ2-5
cdr3_aa: ASSLLSGRETQY

cdr3_length: 15
v_call: TRBV9
j_call: TRBJ2-2
cdr3_aa: ASSVPQQGGNTGELF

cdr3_length: 11
v_call: TRBV27
j_call: TRBJ2-7
cdr3_aa: ASRDRGNYEQY

cdr3_length: 13
v_call: TRBV11-1
j_call: TRBJ2-1
cdr3_aa: ASSLTSGFLNEQF

cdr3_length: 11
v_call: TRBV24-1
j_call: TRBJ2-3
cdr3_aa: ATSLGGSDTQY

cdr3_length: 14
v_call: TRBV7-9
j_call: TRBJ2-7
cdr3_aa: ASSNTLGQGANEQY

cdr3_length: 16
v_call: TRBV3-1
j_call: TRBJ2-7
cdr3_aa: ASSQEGLPHRGGYEQY

cdr3_length: 12
v_call: TRBV19
j_call: TRBJ1-1
cdr3_aa: ASSIQGSTPEAF

cdr3_length: 12
v_call: TRBV15
j_call: TRBJ1-4
cdr3_aa: ATSRGGPFEKLF

cdr3_length: 10
v_call: TRBV5-6
j_call: TRBJ2-7
cdr3_aa: ASSYTGNEQY

cdr3_length: 16
v_call: TRBV10-3
j_call: TRBJ2-1
cdr3_aa: AISDLGTSGRSGNEQF

cdr3_length: 12
v_call: TRBV29-1
j_call: TRBJ2-1
cdr3_aa: SVAGTEGGHEQF

cdr3_length: 12
v_call: TRBV7-3
j_call: TRBJ1-1
cdr3_aa: ASSLGGLDTEAF

cdr3_length: 12
v_call: TRBV28
j_call: TRBJ1-5
cdr3_aa: ASSLSLEDQPQH